The next 8 T cell receptor beta chains were all read from a single sample in a study of blood T cell repertoires in COVID-19. Profiling relied on immunoSEQ multiplex PCR, and the TCRdb table lists in-frame clones only, not all of them. The repertoire has around 150,000 clones, approximately 91% of them found once; the top ten carry approximately 2.4%. The specimen sequenced was peripheral blood. These receptor sequences come from a man between 18 and 29 years old with acute or convalescent COVID-19.

The genes are TRBV9 and TRBJ2-2, with 11 bases lining up with TRBD2. Trimming cost V 2 bases and J 7 bases; bases outside gene matches: 7. The CDR3 is 16 residues long. The germline CDR1 and CDR2 sequences are SGDLS and YYNGEE. CDR3 nucleotide sequence: TGTGCCAGCAGCGTCCTTAGCGGGAGGGCCGACGGGGAGCTGTTTTTT. Its translation: CASSVLSGRADGELFF.

The V and J genes are TRBV9 and TRBJ2-3; D may be TRBD1 (6 bases). This CDR3 is built from 13 residues. The V gene's germline CDR1 is SGDLS and CDR2 YYNGEE. Trimming cost V 3 bases and J 5 bases, with 10 bases left between them. As DNA, the CDR3 is TGTGCCAGCAGCGGGGGGCCTGAAGATACGCAGTATTTT. Amino acid sequence: CASSGGPEDTQYF.

The chain uses TRBV11-2 and TRBJ1-6, with 8 bases that match TRBD1. The CDR3 runs 15 residues. CDR1 SGHAT and CDR2 FQNNGV come from the germline V gene. V was pared by 1 base and J by 7 bases, with 3 bases of the junction left unmatched. CDR3 DNA: TGTGCCAGCAGCTTAGGGGACAGGCCGAATTCACCCCTCCACTTT. It translates to CASSLGDRPNSPLHF.

The rearrangement uses TRBV12-3 or TRBV12-4 and TRBJ2-1, with D perhaps matching TRBD1 (5 bases). With 5 bases removed from V and 0 bases from J, the gap between germline ends came to 5 bases. The CDR3 is made up of 13 amino acids. The CDR3 DNA is TGTGCCAGCAGTGGACACTCCTACAATGAGCAGTTCTTC. Translating it yields CASSGHSYNEQFF.

This rearrangement joins TRBV7-2 to TRBJ1-1; no definite D call. The V end lost 0 bases, the J end lost 5 bases, and 13 bases lay between the germline ends. CDR1 SGHTA and CDR2 FQGNSA come from the germline V gene. The CDR3 is made up of 15 amino acids. CDR3 in amino acids: CASSLAPITWTEAFF. CDR3 nucleotide sequence: TGTGCCAGCAGCTTAGCGCCTATTACGTGGACTGAAGCTTTCTTT. Based on the CDR3 plus reference TRBV7-2 and TRBJ1-1, the full variable domain is GAGVSQSPSNKVTEKGKDVELRCDPISGHTALYWYRQSLGQGLEFLIYFQGNSAPDKSGLPSDRFSAERTGGSVSTLTIQRTQQEDSAVYLCASSLAPITWTEAFFGQGTRLTVV.

This clone was detected only a few times. V gene TRBV2 combines with J gene TRBJ2-7, with 8 bases fitting TRBD2. V trimming: 7 bases; J trimming: 5 bases; junction bases outside the gene matches: 4. This CDR3 spans 12 amino acids. Germline assignment: CDR1 SNHLY and CDR2 FYNNEI. The CDR3, as DNA: TGTGCCAGCATGAGCGGGGGCCACGAGCAGTACTTC. It codes for CASMSGGHEQYF.

This chain links TRBV7-2 with TRBJ1-2; maybe TRBD1 (5 bases). Germline V gives CDR1 SGHTA, CDR2 FQGNSA. The CDR3 is 14 amino acids. V lost 1 base and J 1 base, leaving 7 bases between the germline ends. CDR3 in DNA: TGTGCCAGCAGCTTAGGAAGGGGTAACTATGGCTACACCTTC. Translated: CASSLGRGNYGYTF.

The chain has TRBV9 and TRBJ1-1; D might be TRBD1 (6 bases). This CDR3 contains 14 residues. Trimming removed 4 bases from V and 1 base from J, with 11 bases in between. The germline CDR1 and CDR2 sequences are SGDLS and YYNGEE. CDR3 protein: CASSYGQQNTEAFF. The CDR3 DNA is TGTGCCAGCAGCTATGGACAGCAGAACACTGAAGCTTTCTTT.